This T cell receptor (beta chain) was profiled in a study of cytomegalovirus exposure and HLA in healthy donors. Study findings and constraints: Evidence from a later analysis indicated that most CMV-associated TCR beta chains looked HLA-restricted. Previously analyzed data showed that most TCR beta V segments were productive at a frequency of about 87% or about 30%. 87-base-pair reads could not separate some V segments, including TRBV6-2 and TRBV6-3.

Worth noting for this clone: Its antigen remains unknown.

The PCR employed 60 Vbeta primers together with 13 Jbeta primers. The repertoire was sequenced with immunoSEQ multiplex PCR; TCRdb's copy has only in-frame clones and lacks some. The sample includes around 100,000 clones, roughly 68% of them seen just once. This CDR3 has 19 amino acids. Trimming at V came to 2 bases and at J to 4 bases, leaving 17 bases not matched to a gene. The sequence was obtained from a woman in her twenties or thirties in good health and CMV-seronegative. The chain employs TRBV23-1 and TRBJ2-1; 7 nucleotides line up with TRBD2. TRBV23-1 has ORF status, its function being uncertain. Sequenced: PBMCs. The CDR3 reads CASSQLGGGPISFYNEQFF. The DNA for the CDR3 is TGCGCCAGCAGTCAACTGGGGGGAGGGCCGATAAGCTTTTACAATGAGCAGTTCTTC.